This is a list of T cell receptor beta chains from one sample in a study of cytomegalovirus exposure and HLA in healthy donors. Sequencing used immunoSEQ multiplex PCR; TCRdb keeps in-frame clones, though not all of them. The table has about 80,000 clones, approximately 79% seen once. Material for sequencing was PBMCs. The source of these receptors is a man aged 30-40 years in good health and CMV-seronegative. The CDR3 runs from the conserved cysteine through the conserved F or W. D genes are given only for firm matches. Clone size is shown for a subset of rows, as once, few, many or a class of expanded clone.

TRBV7-3	-	TRBJ2-1	12	-	CASSSNYNEQFF	TGTGCCAGCAGCTCTAATTACAATGAGCAGTTCTTC
TRBV11-1	-	TRBJ2-7	14	-	CASSFPGTPYEQYF	TGTGCCAGCAGCTTCCCAGGGACTCCCTACGAGCAGTACTTC
TRBV7-8	-	TRBJ2-1	12	-	CASSLIMYEQFF	TGTGCCAGCAGCTTAATTATGTATGAGCAGTTCTTC
TRBV28	-	TRBJ1-1	13	-	CASSLGLRTEAFF	TGTGCCAGCAGTTTAGGTCTGCGCACTGAAGCTTTCTTT
TRBV2	TRBD2	TRBJ2-5	16	-	CASSVSVAGVEETQYF	TGTGCCAGCAGTGTTTCGGTAGCGGGGGTTGAAGAGACCCAGTACTTC
TRBV10-3	-	TRBJ2-7	14	-	CAIRERDTDYEQYF	TGTGCCATCAGGGAACGGGACACCGACTACGAGCAGTACTTC
TRBV27	-	TRBJ2-7	15	-	CASSLNWERLNEQYF	TGTGCCAGCAGTTTAAACTGGGAGAGGCTGAACGAGCAGTACTTC
TRBV5-1	TRBD1	TRBJ2-5	15	-	CASSVGTDHQETQYF	TGCGCCAGCAGCGTAGGGACAGACCACCAAGAGACCCAGTACTTC
TRBV27	-	TRBJ2-1	14	few	CASSLGAARNEQFF	TGTGCCAGCAGCCTGGGGGCAGCACGCAATGAGCAGTTCTTC
TRBV27	-	TRBJ2-6	13	-	CATRSSGANVLTF	TGTGCCACCCGGAGCTCTGGGGCCAACGTCCTGACTTTC
TRBV29-1	-	TRBJ1-5	15	-	CSVGEGGYSNQPQHF	TGCAGCGTTGGCGAAGGGGGTTATAGCAATCAGCCCCAGCATTTT
TRBV5-6	-	TRBJ2-7	14	-	CASSLVVSSYEQYF	TGTGCCAGCAGCTTGGTCGTGAGCTCCTACGAGCAGTACTTC
TRBV6-1	-	TRBJ1-2	14	once	CASNSGTTNYGYPF	TGTGCCAGCAACTCCGGGACTACCAACTATGGCTACCCCTTC
TRBV6-6	TRBD2	TRBJ2-5	16	-	CASSSTSGGGKETQYF	TGTGCCAGCAGTTCGACTAGCGGGGGGGGAAAGGAGACCCAGTACTTC
TRBV18	-	TRBJ2-3	12	-	CASSPFTDTQYF	TGTGCCAGCTCACCCTTCACAGATACGCAGTATTTT
TRBV13	TRBD2	TRBJ2-1	15	-	CASSVGGGRGNEQFF	TGTGCCAGCAGCGTTGGGGGGGGGAGGGGCAATGAGCAGTTCTTC
TRBV28	-	TRBJ1-5	14	-	CASSPHRDGQPQHF	TGTGCCAGCAGTCCTCACAGGGATGGTCAGCCCCAGCATTTT
TRBV4-1	TRBD2	TRBJ2-1	16	-	CASSQFTSGRPARQFF	TGCGCCAGCAGCCAATTTACTAGCGGGAGACCCGCCCGTCAGTTCTTC
TRBV27	-	TRBJ2-7	15	-	CASSLGAGEAYEQYF	TGTGCCAGCAGTTTAGGAGCGGGTGAGGCCTACGAGCAGTACTTC
TRBV19	TRBD1	TRBJ2-2	13	-	CASSPQGTGELFF	TGTGCCAGTAGTCCACAGGGGACCGGGGAGCTGTTTTTT
TRBV4-1	-	TRBJ1-4	14	-	CASSQAQRVEKLFF	TGCGCCAGCAGCCAAGCCCAGCGGGTTGAAAAACTGTTTTTT
TRBV5-1	TRBD1	TRBJ1-4	15	few	CASSLSGQGVEKLFF	TGCGCCAGCAGCCTCTCCGGACAGGGGGTCGAAAAACTGTTTTTT
TRBV11-2	-	TRBJ1-2	15	-	CASSLAFQGWGGYTF	TGTGCCAGCAGCTTAGCCTTTCAGGGGTGGGGCGGCTACACCTTC
TRBV27	-	TRBJ1-1	14	-	CASSRGTDNTEAFF	TGTGCCAGCAGTCGCGGGACGGATAACACTGAAGCTTTCTTT
TRBV5-8	TRBD1	TRBJ2-1	15	-	CASSLRTGWDNEQFF	TGTGCCAGCAGCTTGAGGACAGGGTGGGACAATGAGCAGTTCTTC
TRBV10-3	TRBD1	TRBJ1-2	12	-	CAILDRVLGYTF	TGTGCCATCTTGGACAGGGTTCTCGGCTACACCTTC
TRBV30	-	TRBJ2-2	14	-	CAWNAGTRGGELFF	TGTGCCTGGAATGCCGGGACCCGGGGGGGGGAGCTGTTTTTT
TRBV25-1	-	TRBJ2-7	13	-	CASDGGSTYEQYF	TGTGCCAGCGATGGGGGCAGTACTTACGAGCAGTACTTC
TRBV19	TRBD2	TRBJ2-1	13	-	CASSMTSGKKQFF	TGTGCCAGTAGTATGACTAGCGGAAAAAAGCAGTTCTTC
TRBV7-2	-	TRBJ1-3	14	-	CASSTGPSGNTIYF	TGTGCCAGCAGCACAGGGCCCTCTGGAAACACCATATATTTT
TRBV5-1	-	TRBJ2-7	13	-	CASAQVIPYEQYF	TGCGCCTCGGCGCAGGTGATACCCTACGAGCAGTACTTC
TRBV10-3	TRBD2	TRBJ2-5	17	-	CAISEPGIAGVQETQYF	TGTGCCATCAGTGAGCCCGGGATAGCGGGGGTCCAAGAGACCCAGTACTTC
TRBV27	-	TRBJ2-7	15	-	CASKTRQGLSYEQYF	TGTGCCAGCAAGACTAGACAGGGCTTGTCCTACGAGCAGTACTTC
TRBV7-2	TRBD2	TRBJ2-3	14	-	CASSPGASGRPLNF	TGTGCCAGCAGCCCCGGGGCTAGCGGGAGGCCCTTAAATTTT
TRBV7-9	TRBD1	TRBJ2-6	15	-	CASSPGGTGANVLTF	TGTGCCAGCAGCCCAGGGGGTACTGGGGCCAACGTCCTGACTTTC
TRBV19	TRBD2	TRBJ2-1	15	-	CASSMPRGDNNEQFF	TGTGCCAGTAGTATGCCGCGGGGGGACAACAATGAGCAGTTCTTC
TRBV4-3	-	TRBJ2-6	16	medium-sized	CASSTTVSSGANVLTF	TGCGCCAGCAGCACAACAGTTAGCTCTGGGGCCAACGTCCTGACTTTC
TRBV4-1	TRBD1	TRBJ2-7	15	once	CASSQEDRPSYEQYF	TGCGCCAGCAGCCAAGAGGACAGGCCGTCCTACGAGCAGTACTTC
TRBV19	TRBD2	TRBJ2-2	14	-	CASTERERAGELFF	TGTGCCAGTACAGAGCGGGAAAGGGCCGGGGAGCTGTTTTTT
TRBV28	-	TRBJ2-7	12	-	CASSLGGYEQYF	TGTGCCAGCAGTTTAGGAGGCTACGAGCAGTACTTC
TRBV12-5	-	TRBJ2-7	16	once	CASGLVNLPGTYEQYF	TGTGCTAGTGGTTTGGTAAATTTGCCGGGGACCTACGAGCAGTACTTC
TRBV19	TRBD1	TRBJ2-7	14	-	CASSRGTGPYEQYF	TGTGCCAGTAGTCGCGGGACAGGGCCCTACGAGCAGTACTTC
TRBV7-2	TRBD2	TRBJ2-3	15	-	CASSGQRGVTDTQYF	TGTGCCAGCAGCGGCCAGCGGGGGGTCACAGATACGCAGTATTTT
TRBV6-5	TRBD1	TRBJ1-2	15	-	CASSSRDRGGYGYTF	TGTGCCAGCAGTTCCCGGGACAGGGGTGGCTATGGCTACACCTTC
TRBV7-2	TRBD1	TRBJ1-2	16	-	CAVGQGVAKSSYGYTF	TGTGCTGTGGGACAGGGGGTGGCCAAGTCTTCCTATGGCTACACCTTC
TRBV7-9	TRBD2	TRBJ2-1	14	-	CASSLDGGDNEQFF	TGTGCCAGCAGCTTAGACGGGGGGGACAATGAGCAGTTCTTC
TRBV5-4	TRBD2	TRBJ2-5	12	-	CAISGSGETQYF	TGTGCCATAAGCGGGAGCGGGGAGACCCAGTACTTC
TRBV4-1	-	TRBJ1-3	15	few	CASSQRGNGGNTIYF	TGCGCCAGCAGCCAACGGGGGAACGGTGGAAACACCATATATTTT
TRBV5-4	-	TRBJ2-7	14	-	CASRPQGSSYEQYF	TGTGCCAGCAGACCCCAGGGCAGCTCCTACGAGCAGTACTTC
TRBV7-2	-	TRBJ2-1	12	once	CASSLVSYEQFF	TGTGCCAGCAGCTTAGTGAGTTATGAGCAGTTCTTC
TRBV27	-	TRBJ1-4	15	-	CASSSRRGNNEKLFF	TGTGCCAGCAGTTCGCGACGGGGGAATAATGAAAAACTGTTTTTT
TRBV11-3	-	TRBJ2-5	9	few	CASSRTQYF	TGTGCCAGCAGCCGGACCCAGTACTTC
TRBV6-1	TRBD2	TRBJ2-1	14	once	CASGGRLADNEQFF	TGTGCCAGCGGGGGGCGACTAGCGGACAATGAGCAGTTCTTC
TRBV28	TRBD1	TRBJ1-5	13	-	CASTTGPVKPQHF	TGTGCCAGCACGACAGGGCCCGTTAAGCCCCAGCATTTT
TRBV19	TRBD1	TRBJ1-2	14	few	CASIDGGTGSGYTF	TGTGCCAGTATCGATGGGGGGACAGGGAGCGGCTACACCTTC
TRBV4-3	-	TRBJ2-3	17	-	CASSQDRRGVGTDTQYF	TGCGCCAGCAGCCAAGACCGCAGGGGTGTGGGCACAGATACGCAGTATTTT
TRBV11-2	-	TRBJ1-1	16	-	CASSLWFGTGGTEAFF	TGTGCCAGCAGCTTATGGTTTGGGACTGGGGGCACTGAAGCTTTCTTT